This T cell receptor beta chain was found in a study of chemoradiotherapy in HPV16-positive cancers. With regard to this clone: Its antigen is unidentified.

Overall study findings and caveats: Candidate HPV-specific clones and E7-related TCR motifs grew in tumor during treatment. Better recurrence-free survival went with HPV-responsive T-cell expansion in HPV16-positive patients.

Samples were taken several times over chemoradiotherapy. TCRdb's copy holds only in-frame clones and misses some; the assay was immunoSEQ multiplex PCR. In the table there are around 19,000 clones, around nine tenths of which are singletons. Germline V gene sequence: CDR1 LGHNT, CDR2 FRNRAP. The CDR3 contains 12 residues. The V and J ends lost 4 bases and 4 bases respectively, with 7 bases between them. This material consisted of blood, taken from a patient who underwent chemoradiotherapy. The clonotype originates from a human donor with HPV-associated anogenital cancer. The J gene is TRBJ1-2, the V gene TRBV12-5; D uncertain. CDR3 loop: CASGSDLYGYTF. CDR3 nucleotides: TGTGCTAGTGGTTCGGATCTCTATGGCTACACCTTC.